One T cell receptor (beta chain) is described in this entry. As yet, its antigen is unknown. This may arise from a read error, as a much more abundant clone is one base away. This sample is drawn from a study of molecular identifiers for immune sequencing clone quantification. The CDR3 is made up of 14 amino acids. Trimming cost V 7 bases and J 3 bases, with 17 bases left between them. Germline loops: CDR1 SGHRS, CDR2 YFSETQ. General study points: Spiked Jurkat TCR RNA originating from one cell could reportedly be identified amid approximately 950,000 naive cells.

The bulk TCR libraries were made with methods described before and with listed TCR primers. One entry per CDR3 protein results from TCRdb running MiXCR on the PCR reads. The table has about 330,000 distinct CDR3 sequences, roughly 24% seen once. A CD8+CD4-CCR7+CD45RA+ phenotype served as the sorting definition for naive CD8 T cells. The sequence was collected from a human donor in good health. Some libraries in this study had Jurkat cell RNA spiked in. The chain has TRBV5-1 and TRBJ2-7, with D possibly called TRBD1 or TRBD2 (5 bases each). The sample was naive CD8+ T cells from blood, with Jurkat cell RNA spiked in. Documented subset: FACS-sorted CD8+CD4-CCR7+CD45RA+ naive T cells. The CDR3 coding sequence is TGCGCCAGCGGCTACCGGGACGGACGCTACGAGCAGTACTTC. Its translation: CASGYRDGRYEQYF.